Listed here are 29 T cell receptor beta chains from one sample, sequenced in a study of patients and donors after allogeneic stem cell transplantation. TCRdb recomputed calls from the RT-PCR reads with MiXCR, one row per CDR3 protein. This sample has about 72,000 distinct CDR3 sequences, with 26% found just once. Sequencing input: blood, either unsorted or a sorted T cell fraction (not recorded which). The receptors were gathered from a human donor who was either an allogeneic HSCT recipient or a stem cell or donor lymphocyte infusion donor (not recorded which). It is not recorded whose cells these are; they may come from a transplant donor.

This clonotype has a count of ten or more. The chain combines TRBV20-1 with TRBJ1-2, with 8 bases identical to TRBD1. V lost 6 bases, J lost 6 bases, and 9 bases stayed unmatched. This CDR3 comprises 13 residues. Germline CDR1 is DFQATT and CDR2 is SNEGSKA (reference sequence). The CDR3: CSARMDRVNGYTF. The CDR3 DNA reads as TGCAGTGCCAGAATGGACAGGGTGAATGGCTACACCTTC.

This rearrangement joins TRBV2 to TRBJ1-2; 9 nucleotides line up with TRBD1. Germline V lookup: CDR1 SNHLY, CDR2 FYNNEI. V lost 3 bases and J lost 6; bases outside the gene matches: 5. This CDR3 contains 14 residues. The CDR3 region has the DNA TGTGCCAGCAGTGATTGGGACAGGGAAAATGGCTACACCTTC. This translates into CASSDWDRENGYTF.

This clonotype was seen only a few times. This CDR3 reads CSVRISANEQFF. The CDR3 DNA reads as TGCAGTGTAAGAATTTCAGCCAATGAGCAGTTCTTC. The chain joins TRBV20-1 to TRBJ2-1; no clear D gene. Germline V gives CDR1 DFQATT, CDR2 SNEGSKA (reference sequence). The CDR3 sequence is 12 residues long. V lost 7 bases to trimming and J lost 6 bases, with 13 bases between them.

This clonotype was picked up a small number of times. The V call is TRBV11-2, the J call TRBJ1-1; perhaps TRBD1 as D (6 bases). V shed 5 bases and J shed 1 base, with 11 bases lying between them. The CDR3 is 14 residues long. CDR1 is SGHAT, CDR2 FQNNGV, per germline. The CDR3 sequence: CASSQGRGNTEAFF. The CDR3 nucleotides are TGTGCCAGCAGCCAAGGCAGGGGGAACACTGAAGCTTTCTTT. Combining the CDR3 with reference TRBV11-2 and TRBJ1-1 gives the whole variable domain EAGVAQSPRYKIIEKRQSVAFWCNPISGHATLYWYQQILGQGPKLLIQFQNNGVVDDSQLPKDRFSAERLKGVDSTLKIQPAKLEDSAVYLCASSQGRGNTEAFFGQGTRLTVV.

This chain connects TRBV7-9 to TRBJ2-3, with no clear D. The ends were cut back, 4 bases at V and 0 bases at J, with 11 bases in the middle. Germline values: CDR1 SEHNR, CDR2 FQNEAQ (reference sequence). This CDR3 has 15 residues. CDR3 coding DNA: TGTGCCAGCAGCTACGACGCGGTTAGCACAGATACGCAGTATTTT. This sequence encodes CASSYDAVSTDTQYF.

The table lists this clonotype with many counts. The CDR3 region is CASRSDRGGNTIYF. The CDR3 region has the DNA TGTGCCAGCAGGTCCGACAGGGGTGGAAACACCATATATTTT. This chain connects TRBV7-9 to TRBJ1-3; 8 bases map to TRBD1. Trimming removed 6 bases from V and 3 bases from J; junction bases left unmatched: 4. The CDR3 extends over 14 amino acids. Per germline, CDR1 SEHNR and CDR2 FQNEAQ (reference sequence).

The CDR3 loop is CASSSNPYANYGYTF. In nucleotides, the CDR3 is TGCGCCAGCAGCTCGAATCCCTATGCTAACTATGGCTACACCTTC. The genes are TRBV5-1 and TRBJ1-2; D is ambiguous. The CDR3 covers 15 residues. Trimming took off 3 bases at V and 0 bases at J, with 12 bases between the two ends. Germline assignment: CDR1 SGHRS and CDR2 YFSETQ.

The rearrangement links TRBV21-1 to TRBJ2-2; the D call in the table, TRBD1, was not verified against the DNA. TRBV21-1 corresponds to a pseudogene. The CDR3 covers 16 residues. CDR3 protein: CASSKVPTGNTGELFF. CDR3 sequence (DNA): TGTGCCAGCAGCAAAGTCCCAACAGGGAACACCGGGGAGCTGTTTTTT.

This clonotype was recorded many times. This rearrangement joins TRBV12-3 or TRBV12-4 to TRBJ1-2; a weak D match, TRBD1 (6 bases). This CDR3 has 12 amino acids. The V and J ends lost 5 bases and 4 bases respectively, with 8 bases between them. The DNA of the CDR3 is TGTGCCAGCAGTCTGACAGGCTATGGCTACACCTTC. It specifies CASSLTGYGYTF.

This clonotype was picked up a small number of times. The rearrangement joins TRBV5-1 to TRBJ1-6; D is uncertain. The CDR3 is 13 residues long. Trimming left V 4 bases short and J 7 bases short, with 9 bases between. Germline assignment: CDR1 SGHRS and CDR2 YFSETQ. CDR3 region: CASSVYRNSPLHF. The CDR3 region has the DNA TGCGCCAGCAGCGTATACAGAAATTCACCCCTCCACTTT.

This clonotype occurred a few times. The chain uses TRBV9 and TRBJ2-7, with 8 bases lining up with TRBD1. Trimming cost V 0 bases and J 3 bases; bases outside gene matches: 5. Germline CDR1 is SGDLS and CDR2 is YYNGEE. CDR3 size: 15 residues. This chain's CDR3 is CASSVGGTGYYEQYF. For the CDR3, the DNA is TGTGCCAGCAGCGTAGGGGGGACAGGCTACTACGAGCAGTACTTC.

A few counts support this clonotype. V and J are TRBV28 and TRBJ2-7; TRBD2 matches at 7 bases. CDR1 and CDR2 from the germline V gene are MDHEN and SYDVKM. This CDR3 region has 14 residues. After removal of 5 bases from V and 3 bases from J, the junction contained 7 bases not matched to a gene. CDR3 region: CASSPETSFYEQYF. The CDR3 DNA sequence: TGTGCCAGCAGTCCTGAGACTAGCTTCTACGAGCAGTACTTC.

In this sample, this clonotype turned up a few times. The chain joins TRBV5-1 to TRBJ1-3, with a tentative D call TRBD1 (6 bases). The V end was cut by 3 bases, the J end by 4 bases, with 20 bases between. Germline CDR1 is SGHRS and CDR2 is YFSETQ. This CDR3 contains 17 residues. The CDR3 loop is CASSSELGHQRGNTIYF. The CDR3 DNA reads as TGCGCCAGCAGCTCCGAGTTGGGACACCAGAGAGGAAACACCATATATTTT.

CDR3 region: CASGYRASNYGYTF. The CDR3, as DNA: TGTGCCAGCGGCTACCGGGCATCTAACTATGGCTACACCTTC. This rearrangement joins TRBV7-2 to TRBJ1-2; D not resolved. V was shortened by 8 bases and J by 0 bases, with 13 bases between the two germline ends. Per germline, CDR1 SGHTA and CDR2 FQGNSA. CDR3 length equals 14 residues.

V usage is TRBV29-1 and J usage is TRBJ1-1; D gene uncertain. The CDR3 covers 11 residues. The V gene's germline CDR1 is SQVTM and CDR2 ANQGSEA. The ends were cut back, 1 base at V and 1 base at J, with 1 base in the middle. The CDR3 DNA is TGCAGCGTTGAAGGGAACACTGAAGCTTTCTTT. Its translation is CSVEGNTEAFF.

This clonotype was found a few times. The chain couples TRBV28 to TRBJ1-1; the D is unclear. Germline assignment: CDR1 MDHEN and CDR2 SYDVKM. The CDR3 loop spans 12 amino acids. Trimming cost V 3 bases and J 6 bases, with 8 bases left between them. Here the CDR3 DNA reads TGTGCCAGCAGTTTCATCGGGGCTGAAGCTTTCTTT. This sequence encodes CASSFIGAEAFF.

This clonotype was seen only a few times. CDR3 amino acids: CASSLRGWETQYF. CDR3 coding DNA: TGTGCCAGCAGCTTGCGAGGGTGGGAGACCCAGTACTTC. The V call is TRBV5-6, the J call TRBJ2-5, with a weak D call TRBD2 (5 bases). Deletions cut 1 base from V and 5 bases from J, with 9 bases between. Germline V gene data show CDR1 as SGHDT and CDR2 as YYEEEE. This CDR3 contains 13 residues.

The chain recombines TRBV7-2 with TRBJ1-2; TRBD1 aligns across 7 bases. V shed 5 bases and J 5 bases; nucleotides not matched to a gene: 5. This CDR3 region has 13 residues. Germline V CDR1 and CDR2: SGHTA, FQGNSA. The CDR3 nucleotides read TGTGCCAGCAGCCCGGACAGGCAATATGGCTACACCTTC. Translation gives CASSPDRQYGYTF. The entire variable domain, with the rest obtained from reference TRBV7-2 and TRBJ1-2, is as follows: GAGVSQSPSNKVTEKGKDVELRCDPISGHTALYWYRQSLGQGLEFLIYFQGNSAPDKSGLPSDRFSAERTGGSVSTLTIQRTQQEDSAVYLCASSPDRQYGYTFGSGTRLTVV.

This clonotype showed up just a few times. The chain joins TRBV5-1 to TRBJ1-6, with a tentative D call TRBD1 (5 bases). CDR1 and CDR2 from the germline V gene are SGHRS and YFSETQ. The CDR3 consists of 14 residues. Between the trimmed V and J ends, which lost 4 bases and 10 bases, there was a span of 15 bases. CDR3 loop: CASSLGPQDSPLHF. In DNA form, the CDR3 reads TGCGCCAGCAGCCTGGGGCCGCAAGACTCACCCCTCCACTTT.

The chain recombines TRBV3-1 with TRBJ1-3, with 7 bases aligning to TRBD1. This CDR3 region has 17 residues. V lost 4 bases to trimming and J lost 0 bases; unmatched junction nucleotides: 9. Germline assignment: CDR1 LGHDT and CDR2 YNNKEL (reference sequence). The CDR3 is CASSLPRTGTSGNTIYF. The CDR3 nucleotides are TGTGCCAGCAGCCTCCCCCGGACAGGCACCTCTGGAAACACCATATATTTT.

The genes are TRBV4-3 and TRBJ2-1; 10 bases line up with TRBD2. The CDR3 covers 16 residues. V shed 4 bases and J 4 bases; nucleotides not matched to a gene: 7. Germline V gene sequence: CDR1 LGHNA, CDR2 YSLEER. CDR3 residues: CASSPLAGVAYNEQFF. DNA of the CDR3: TGCGCCAGCAGCCCCCTAGCGGGAGTTGCTTACAATGAGCAGTTCTTC.

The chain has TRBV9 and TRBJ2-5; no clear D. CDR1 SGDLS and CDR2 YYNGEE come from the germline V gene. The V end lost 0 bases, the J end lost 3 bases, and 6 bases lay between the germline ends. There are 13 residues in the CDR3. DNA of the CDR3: TGTGCCAGCAGCGTAGGTAGCAAAGAGACCCAGTACTTC. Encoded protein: CASSVGSKETQYF. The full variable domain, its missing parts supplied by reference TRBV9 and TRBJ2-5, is DSGVTQTPKHLITATGQRVTLRCSPRSGDLSVYWYQQSLDQGLQFLIQYYNGEERAKGNILERFSAQQFPDLHSELNLSSLELGDSALYFCASSVGSKETQYFGPGTRLLVL.

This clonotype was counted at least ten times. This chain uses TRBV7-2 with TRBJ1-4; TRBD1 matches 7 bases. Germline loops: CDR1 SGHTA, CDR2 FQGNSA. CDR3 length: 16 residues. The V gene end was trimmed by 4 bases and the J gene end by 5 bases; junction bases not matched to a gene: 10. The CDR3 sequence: CASSSPWTGINEKLFF. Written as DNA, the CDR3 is TGTGCCAGCAGCTCCCCCTGGACAGGAATAAATGAAAAACTGTTTTTT.

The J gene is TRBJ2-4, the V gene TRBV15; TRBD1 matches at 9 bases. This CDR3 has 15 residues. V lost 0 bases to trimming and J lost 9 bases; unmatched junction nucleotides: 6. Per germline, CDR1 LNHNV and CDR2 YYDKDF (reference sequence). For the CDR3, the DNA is TGTGCCACCAGCAGAGAGAGGACAGGGGAGAGCATTCAGTACTTC. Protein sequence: CATSRERTGESIQYF.

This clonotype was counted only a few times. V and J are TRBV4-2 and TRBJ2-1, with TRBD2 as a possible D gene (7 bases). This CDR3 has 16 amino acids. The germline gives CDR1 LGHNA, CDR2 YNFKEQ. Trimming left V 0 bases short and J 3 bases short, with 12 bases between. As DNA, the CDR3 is TGTGCCAGCAGCCAAGATTGGGGGGGCCTCTACAATGAGCAGTTCTTC. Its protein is CASSQDWGGLYNEQFF.

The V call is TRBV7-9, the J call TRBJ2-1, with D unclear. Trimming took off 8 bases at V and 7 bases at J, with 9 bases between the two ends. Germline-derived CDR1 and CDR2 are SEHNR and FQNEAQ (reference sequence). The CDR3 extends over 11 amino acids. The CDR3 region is CASAEKNEQFF. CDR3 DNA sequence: TGTGCCAGCGCCGAAAAAAATGAGCAGTTCTTC.

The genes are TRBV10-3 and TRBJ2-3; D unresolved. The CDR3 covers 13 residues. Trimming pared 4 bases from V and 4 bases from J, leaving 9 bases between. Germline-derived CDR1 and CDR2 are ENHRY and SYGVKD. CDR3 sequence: CAISALVADTQYF. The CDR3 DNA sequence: TGTGCCATCAGTGCTTTAGTCGCAGATACGCAGTATTTT.

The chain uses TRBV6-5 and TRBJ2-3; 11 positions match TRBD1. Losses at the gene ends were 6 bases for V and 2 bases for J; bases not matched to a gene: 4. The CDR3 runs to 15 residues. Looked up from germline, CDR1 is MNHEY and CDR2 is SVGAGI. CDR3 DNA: TGTGCCAGCAGCCCGGGACAGGGGGACACAGATACGCAGTATTTT. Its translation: CASSPGQGDTDTQYF.

This chain's CDR3 is CASRSGLADGKTQYF. The CDR3 coding sequence is TGTGCCAGCAGGTCTGGACTAGCTGACGGGAAGACCCAGTACTTC. The gene calls are TRBV6-1 and TRBJ2-5; 8 nucleotides agree with TRBD2. Germline V CDR1 and CDR2: MNHNS, SASEGT. The CDR3 extends over 15 amino acids. After removal of 6 bases from V and 6 bases from J, the junction contained 12 bases not matched to a gene.